A selection of T cell receptor beta chains follows, all from one sample in a study of blood T cell repertoires in COVID-19. The repertoire was sequenced with immunoSEQ multiplex PCR; TCRdb's copy has only in-frame clones and lacks some. In the table there are under 250,000 clones, approximately 90% of which are singletons. The sequenced material came from peripheral blood. The source of these receptors is a man aged 30-40 years with COVID-19, enrolled during active disease. CDR3s include the opening cysteine and the closing phenylalanine or tryptophan. The D gene is left open where the match is weak. Part of the rows lack a size; the others show once, few, many or a class for expanded clones.

J	size	D	V	CDR3	DNA
TRBJ2-7	once	TRBD1	TRBV6-5	CASRGQGSYEQYF	TGTGCCAGCAGAGGACAGGGGTCCTACGAGCAGTACTTC
TRBJ2-7	NA	TRBD2	TRBV4-1	CASSQEGGTSVYEQYF	TGCGCCAGCAGCCAAGAAGGGGGGACTAGCGTATACGAGCAGTACTTC
TRBJ1-1	NA	TRBD1	TRBV5-1	CASSSQTGGLTEAFF	TGCGCCAGCAGCTCACAGACAGGGGGCCTAACTGAAGCTTTCTTT
TRBJ2-7	NA	NA	TRBV27	CASSSTASTKRLYEQYF	TGTGCCAGCAGTTCCACCGCCTCTACCAAGAGGCTCTACGAGCAGTACTTC
TRBJ2-7	NA	NA	TRBV3-1/TRBV3-2	CASSPRVGSYEQYF	TGTGCCAGCAGCCCCCGGGTGGGCTCCTACGAGCAGTACTTC
TRBJ2-3	NA	TRBD2	TRBV7-2	CACSTSGGIRTDTQYF	TGTGCCTGTTCGACTAGCGGGGGGATACGCACAGATACGCAGTATTTT
TRBJ1-1	NA	TRBD1	TRBV28	CASSLIQGKRKMNTEAFF	TGTGCCAGCAGCCTGATACAGGGGAAACGGAAAATGAACACTGAAGCTTTCTTT
TRBJ2-7	NA	NA	TRBV28	CASSTPGQSYEQYF	TGTGCCAGCAGTACCCCCGGACAGTCCTACGAGCAGTACTTC
TRBJ1-5	NA	NA	TRBV18	CASSPRGDQGNQPQHF	TGTGCCAGCTCACCACGGGGGGATCAAGGCAATCAGCCCCAGCATTTT
TRBJ1-2	NA	NA	TRBV9	CASTKLKGEFEGYTF	TGTGCCAGCACCAAGTTGAAAGGGGAATTTGAAGGCTACACCTTC
TRBJ2-7	NA	TRBD2	TRBV19	CASARGLADVNEQYF	TGTGCCAGCGCACGGGGACTAGCTGATGTAAACGAGCAGTACTTC
TRBJ2-7	NA	TRBD2	TRBV18	CASSLTSGSTHEQYF	TGTGCCAGCTCTTTGACTAGCGGGAGTACCCACGAGCAGTACTTC
TRBJ1-2	NA	NA	TRBV5-6	CASTAGGVGGYTF	TGTGCCAGCACCGCAGGCGGGGTCGGCGGCTACACCTTC
TRBJ2-1	once	TRBD2	TRBV24-1	CATSDLLASGYNEQFF	TGTGCCACCAGTGATTTGCTGGCTAGCGGATACAATGAGCAGTTCTTC
TRBJ2-6	NA	TRBD1	TRBV5-1	CASSLGQGAGANVLTF	TGCGCCAGCAGCCTGGGACAGGGAGCTGGGGCCAACGTCCTGACTTTC
TRBJ1-2	NA	TRBD1	TRBV4-2	CASSPSGQALNGYTF	TGTGCCAGCAGCCCCTCCGGACAGGCGTTGAATGGCTACACCTTC
TRBJ1-2	NA	TRBD1	TRBV11-2	CASSLSLRDRGWYGYTF	TGTGCCAGCAGCCTTAGTCTCCGGGACAGGGGCTGGTATGGCTACACCTTC
TRBJ1-1	NA	NA	TRBV6-5	CASSYRRRDTEAFF	TGTGCCAGCAGTTACAGGCGACGGGACACTGAAGCTTTCTTT
TRBJ2-2	NA	NA	TRBV5-1	CASRTGVNTGELFF	TGCGCCAGCAGAACGGGAGTGAACACCGGGGAGCTGTTTTTT
TRBJ1-5	NA	NA	TRBV3-1/TRBV3-2	CASSPSGGDSNQPQHF	TGTGCCAGCAGCCCCTCGGGGGGTGATAGCAATCAGCCCCAGCATTTT
TRBJ1-2	NA	NA	TRBV6-5	CASSYSVHRVNYGYTF	TGTGCCAGCAGTTACTCCGTCCACCGGGTTAACTATGGCTACACCTTC
TRBJ2-7	once	NA	TRBV4-1	CASSQEIAGTLVMF	TGCGCCAGCAGCCAAGAGATAGCCGGGACACTCGTGATGTTC
TRBJ1-5	NA	TRBD1	TRBV15	CATSSDRAGNQPQHF	TGTGCCACCAGCAGCGACAGGGCGGGCAATCAGCCCCAGCATTTT
TRBJ2-1	NA	TRBD2	TRBV14	CASSQPGLAELSSYNEQFF	TGTGCCAGCAGCCAACCGGGACTAGCGGAACTTAGCTCCTACAATGAGCAGTTCTTC
TRBJ1-2	NA	NA	TRBV6-1	CASSELAGGYGYTF	TGTGCCAGCAGTGAACTGGCGGGGGGCTATGGCTACACCTTC
TRBJ1-5	NA	NA	TRBV18	CASSPPGAGNQPQHF	TGTGCCAGCTCACCCCCAGGGGCGGGCAATCAGCCCCAGCATTTT
TRBJ1-1	NA	TRBD1	TRBV18	CASSPPGQGGTEAFF	TGTGCCAGCTCACCACCCGGACAGGGGGGGACTGAAGCTTTCTTT
TRBJ2-5	NA	TRBD2	TRBV9	CASSVEVAGEETQYF	TGTGCCAGCAGCGTAGAGGTAGCGGGAGAAGAGACCCAGTACTTC
TRBJ1-2	NA	TRBD1	TRBV23-1	CASSQKTGEGNYGYTF	TGCGCCAGCAGTCAAAAAACAGGGGAAGGTAACTATGGCTACACCTTC